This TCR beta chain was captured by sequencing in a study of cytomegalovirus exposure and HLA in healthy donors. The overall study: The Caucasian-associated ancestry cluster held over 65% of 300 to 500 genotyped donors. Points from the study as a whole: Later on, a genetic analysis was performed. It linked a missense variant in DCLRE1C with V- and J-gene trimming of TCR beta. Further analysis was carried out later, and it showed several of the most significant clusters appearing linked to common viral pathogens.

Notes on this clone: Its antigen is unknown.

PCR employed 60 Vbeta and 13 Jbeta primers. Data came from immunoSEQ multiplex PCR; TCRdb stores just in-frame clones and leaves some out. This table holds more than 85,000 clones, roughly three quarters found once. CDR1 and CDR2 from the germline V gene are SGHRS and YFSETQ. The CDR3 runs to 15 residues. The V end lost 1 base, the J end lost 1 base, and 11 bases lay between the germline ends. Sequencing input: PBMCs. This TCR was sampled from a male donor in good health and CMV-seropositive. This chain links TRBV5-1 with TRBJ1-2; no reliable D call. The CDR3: CASSLSIGDNYGYTF. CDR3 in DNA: TGCGCCAGCAGCTTGTCGATCGGGGATAACTATGGCTACACCTTC.